The 5 T cell receptor beta chains presented below share a single source sample, sequenced in a study of T cell responses to AZD1222 COVID-19 vaccine. Assay used: immunoSEQ multiplex PCR; TCRdb lists only in-frame clones, some missing. There are 90,000 to 150,000 clones in the sample; 86% occur only once, and 17% lies in the top ten. This specimen consisted of peripheral blood, obtained 28 days after the second AZD1222 dose. These receptors originate from an adult who received the AZD1222 COVID-19 vaccine.

J is TRBJ2-2 and V is TRBV7-2; 8 positions match TRBD2. The CDR3 covers 14 residues. Trimming cost V 5 bases and J 4 bases; bases outside gene matches: 3. From germline, CDR1 is SGHTA and CDR2 FQGNSA. The CDR3 DNA is TGTGCCAGCAGCCCCGGGGGGGCCACCGGGGAGCTGTTTTTT. Encoded protein: CASSPGGATGELFF.

The chain couples TRBV30 to TRBJ1-2; a possible D gene is TRBD1 (6 bases). This CDR3 has 15 amino acids. The V end was cut by 8 bases, the J end by 8 bases, with 27 bases between. The germline CDR1 and CDR2 sequences are GTSNPN and SVGIG (reference sequence). CDR3 amino acids: CAGSNKQQGVWGYTF. As DNA, the CDR3 is TGTGCCGGATCCAACAAACAACAGGGCGTTTGGGGCTACACCTTC.

V gene TRBV21-1 combines with J gene TRBJ1-3; the D call TRBD1 from the table was never checked on the DNA. TRBV21-1 is reported as a pseudogene. This CDR3 comprises 19 residues. CDR3 sequence reads: CASSKVGTGLWVSGNTIYF. The CDR3 bases are TGTGCCAGCAGCAAAGTTGGGACAGGGCTGTGGGTCTCTGGAAACACCATATATTTT.

CDR3 residues: CSVQRGIRVAGDGETQYF. The CDR3 DNA reads TGCAGCGTCCAGAGAGGGATTCGGGTAGCGGGAGACGGTGAGACCCAGTACTTC. The chain combines TRBV29-1 with TRBJ2-5; 9 bases fit TRBD2. Germline trimming cut 6 bases from V and 5 bases from J; bases unmatched to any gene: 22. Germline CDR1 SQVTM, CDR2 ANQGSEA. This CDR3 has 18 residues.

This clone was seen more than once but under ten times. This chain connects TRBV7-2 to TRBJ2-5, with 7 bases lining up with TRBD2. The trim removed 0 bases at V and 1 base at J, leaving 2 bases unmatched. The CDR3 covers 15 residues. Germline V gives CDR1 SGHTA, CDR2 FQGNSA. The CDR3 DNA is TGTGCCAGCAGCTTAGCGGGGGGGACCCAAGAGACCCAGTACTTC. This sequence encodes CASSLAGGTQETQYF.